The clone carrying this T cell receptor beta chain has only a few counts. The antigen is unknown. The data stem from a study of identical twins. Study findings and constraints: Where out-of-frame alpha sequences were twin-shared, they showed excess low generation probability.

A universal primer site arose from template switching, and cDNA bore unique molecular identifiers. Using its own MiXCR run on the 5' RACE reads, TCRdb lists one record per CDR3 protein. The data hold fewer than 550,000 distinct CDR3 sequences, with 15% observed a single time. In every case, the donor was a healthy Caucasian. Deletions cut 2 bases from V and 4 bases from J, with 8 bases between. The CDR3 extends over 14 amino acids. Germline CDR1 is SGHTA and CDR2 is FQGTGA. These same data were also listed under a study on yellow fever vaccine responses in identical twins. That report notes: Twins' vaccine T cell response reportedly seemed partly convergent, partly personalized.

The sample taken for sequencing was CD4+ T cells sorted from blood. This TCR derives from a woman between 18 and 29 years old in good health. V is TRBV7-3 and J is TRBJ2-2; D gene uncertain. The CDR3 DNA follows: TGTGCCAGCAGCTTAGACTTCGGCACCGGGGAGCTGTTTTTT. This translates into CASSLDFGTGELFF. Full variable domain (rest looked up from reference TRBV7-3 and TRBJ2-2): GAGVSQTPSNKVTEKGKYVELRCDPISGHTALYWYRQSLGQGPEFLIYFQGTGAADDSGLPNDRFFAVRPEGSVSTLKIQRTERGDSAVYLCASSLDFGTGELFFGEGSRLTVL.